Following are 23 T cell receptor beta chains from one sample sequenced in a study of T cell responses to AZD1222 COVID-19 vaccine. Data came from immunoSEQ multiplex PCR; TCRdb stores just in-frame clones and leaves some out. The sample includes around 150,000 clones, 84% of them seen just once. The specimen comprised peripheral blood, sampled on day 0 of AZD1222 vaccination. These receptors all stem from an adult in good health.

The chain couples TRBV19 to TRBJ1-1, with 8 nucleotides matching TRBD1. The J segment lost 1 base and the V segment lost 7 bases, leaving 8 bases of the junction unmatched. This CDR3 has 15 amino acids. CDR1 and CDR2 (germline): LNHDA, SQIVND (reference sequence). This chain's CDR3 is CASKSQGQGNTEAFF. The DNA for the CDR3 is TGTGCCAGTAAGAGTCAAGGACAGGGGAACACTGAAGCTTTCTTT.

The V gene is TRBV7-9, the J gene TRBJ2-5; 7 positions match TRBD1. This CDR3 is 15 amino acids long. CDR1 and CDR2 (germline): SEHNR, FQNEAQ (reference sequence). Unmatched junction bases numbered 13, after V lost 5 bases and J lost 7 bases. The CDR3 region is CASSLSDREGVTQYF. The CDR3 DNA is TGTGCCAGCAGCCTCTCCGACAGGGAAGGCGTGACCCAGTACTTC.

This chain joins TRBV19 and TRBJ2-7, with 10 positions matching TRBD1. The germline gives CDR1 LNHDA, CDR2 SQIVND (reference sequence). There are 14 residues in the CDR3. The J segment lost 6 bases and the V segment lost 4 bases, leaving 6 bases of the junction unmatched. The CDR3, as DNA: TGTGCCAGTAGTACTCACGGGACAGGGGCCGAGCAGTACTTC. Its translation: CASSTHGTGAEQYF.

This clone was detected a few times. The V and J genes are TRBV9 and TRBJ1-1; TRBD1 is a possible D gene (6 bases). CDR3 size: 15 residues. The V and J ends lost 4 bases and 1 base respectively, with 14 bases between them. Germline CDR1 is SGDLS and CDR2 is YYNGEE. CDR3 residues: CASSPTGEGNTEAFF. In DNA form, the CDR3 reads TGTGCCAGCAGCCCGACAGGTGAGGGGAACACTGAAGCTTTCTTT. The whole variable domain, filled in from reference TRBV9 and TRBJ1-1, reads DSGVTQTPKHLITATGQRVTLRCSPRSGDLSVYWYQQSLDQGLQFLIQYYNGEERAKGNILERFSAQQFPDLHSELNLSSLELGDSALYFCASSPTGEGNTEAFFGQGTRLTVV.

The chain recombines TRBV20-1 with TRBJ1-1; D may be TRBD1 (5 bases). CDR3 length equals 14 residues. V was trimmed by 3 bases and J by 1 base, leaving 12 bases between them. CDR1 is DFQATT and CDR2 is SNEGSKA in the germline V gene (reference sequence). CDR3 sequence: CSASRQPKNTEAFF. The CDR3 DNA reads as TGCAGTGCTAGTAGACAGCCTAAGAACACTGAAGCTTTCTTT.

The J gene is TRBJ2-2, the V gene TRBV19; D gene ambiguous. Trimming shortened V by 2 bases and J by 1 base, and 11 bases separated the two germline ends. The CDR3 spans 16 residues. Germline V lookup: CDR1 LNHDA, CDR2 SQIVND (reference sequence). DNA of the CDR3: TGTGCCAGTAGTATAATTAACCGAGGGAACACCGGGGAGCTGTTTTTT. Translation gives CASSIINRGNTGELFF.

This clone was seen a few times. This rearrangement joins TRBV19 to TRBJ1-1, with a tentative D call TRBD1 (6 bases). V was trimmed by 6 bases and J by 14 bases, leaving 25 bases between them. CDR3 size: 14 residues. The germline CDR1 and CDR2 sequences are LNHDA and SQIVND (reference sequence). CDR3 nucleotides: TGTGCCAGTAGCCCACAGGTCTGGGGGGACACTGCATTCTTT. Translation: CASSPQVWGDTAFF.

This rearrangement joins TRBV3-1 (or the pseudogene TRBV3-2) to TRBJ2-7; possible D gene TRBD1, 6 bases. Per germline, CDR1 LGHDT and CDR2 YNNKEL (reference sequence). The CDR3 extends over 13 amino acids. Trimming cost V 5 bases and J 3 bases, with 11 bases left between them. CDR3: CASSRGTGYEQYF. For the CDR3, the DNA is TGTGCCAGCAGCAGGGGGACGGGCTACGAGCAGTACTTC.

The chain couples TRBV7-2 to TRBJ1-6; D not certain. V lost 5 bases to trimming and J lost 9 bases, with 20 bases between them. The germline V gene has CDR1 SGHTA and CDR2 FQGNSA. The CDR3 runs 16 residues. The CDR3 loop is CASSPLGSLVGSPLHF. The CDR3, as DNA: TGTGCCAGCAGCCCTCTGGGCAGTCTAGTAGGTTCACCCCTCCACTTT. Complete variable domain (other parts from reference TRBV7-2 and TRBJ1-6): GAGVSQSPSNKVTEKGKDVELRCDPISGHTALYWYRQSLGQGLEFLIYFQGNSAPDKSGLPSDRFSAERTGGSVSTLTIQRTQQEDSAVYLCASSPLGSLVGSPLHFGNGTRLTVT.

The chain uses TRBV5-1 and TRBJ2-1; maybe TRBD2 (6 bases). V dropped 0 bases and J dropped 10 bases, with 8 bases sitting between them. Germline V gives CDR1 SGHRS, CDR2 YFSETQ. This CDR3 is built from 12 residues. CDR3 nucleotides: TGCGCCAGCAGCTTGGAACGGGGGGAGCAGTTCTTC. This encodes CASSLERGEQFF.

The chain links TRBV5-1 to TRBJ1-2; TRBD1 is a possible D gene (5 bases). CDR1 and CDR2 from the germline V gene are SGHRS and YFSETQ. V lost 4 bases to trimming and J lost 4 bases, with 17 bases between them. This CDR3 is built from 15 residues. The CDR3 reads CASSTPGQLSYGYTF. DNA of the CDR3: TGCGCCAGCAGCACCCCGGGGCAGCTCAGCTATGGCTACACCTTC.

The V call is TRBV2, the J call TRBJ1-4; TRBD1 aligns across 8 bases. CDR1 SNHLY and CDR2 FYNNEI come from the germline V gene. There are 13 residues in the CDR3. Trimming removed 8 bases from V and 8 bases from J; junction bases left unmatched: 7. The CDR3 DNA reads TGTGCCAGCTCCGGGACAGGAGAAGAAAAACTGTTTTTT. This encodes CASSGTGEEKLFF.

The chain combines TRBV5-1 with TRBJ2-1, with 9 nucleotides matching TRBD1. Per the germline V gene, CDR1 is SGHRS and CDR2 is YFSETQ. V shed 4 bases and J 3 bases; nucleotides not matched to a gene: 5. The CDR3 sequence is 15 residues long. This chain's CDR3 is CASSPMGQGYNEQFF. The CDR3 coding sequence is TGCGCCAGCAGCCCTATGGGACAGGGCTACAATGAGCAGTTCTTC.

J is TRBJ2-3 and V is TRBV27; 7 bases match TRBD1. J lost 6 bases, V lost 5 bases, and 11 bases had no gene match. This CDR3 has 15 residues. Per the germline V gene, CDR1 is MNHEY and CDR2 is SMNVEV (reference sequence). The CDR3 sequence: CASSTRQGPRDTQYF. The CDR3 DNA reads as TGTGCCAGCAGTACGCGACAGGGACCCAGGGATACGCAGTATTTT.

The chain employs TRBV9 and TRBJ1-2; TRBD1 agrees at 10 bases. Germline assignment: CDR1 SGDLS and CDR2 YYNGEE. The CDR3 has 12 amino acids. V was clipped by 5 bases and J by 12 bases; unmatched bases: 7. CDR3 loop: CASRATGGDHTF. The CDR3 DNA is TGTGCCAGCAGAGCGACAGGGGGCGATCACACCTTC.

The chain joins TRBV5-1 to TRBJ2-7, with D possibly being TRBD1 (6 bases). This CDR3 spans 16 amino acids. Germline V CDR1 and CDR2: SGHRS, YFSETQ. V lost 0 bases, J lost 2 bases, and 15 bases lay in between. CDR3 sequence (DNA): TGCGCCAGCAGCTTGGGTGGGACAAGGATAGCCTACGAGCAGTACTTC. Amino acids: CASSLGGTRIAYEQYF.

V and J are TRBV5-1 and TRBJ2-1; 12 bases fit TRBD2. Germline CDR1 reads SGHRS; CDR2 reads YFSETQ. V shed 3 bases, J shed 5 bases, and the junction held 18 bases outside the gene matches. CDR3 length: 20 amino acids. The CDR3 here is CASSSSPLAGGIGNNNEQFF. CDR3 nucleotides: TGCGCCAGCAGCTCGTCCCCACTAGCGGGGGGCATTGGAAATAACAATGAGCAGTTCTTC.

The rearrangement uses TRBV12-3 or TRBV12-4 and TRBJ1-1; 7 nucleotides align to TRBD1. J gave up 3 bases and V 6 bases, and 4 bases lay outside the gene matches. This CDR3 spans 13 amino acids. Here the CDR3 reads CASSSDRDTEAFF. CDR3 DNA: TGTGCCAGCAGCTCAGACAGGGACACTGAAGCTTTCTTT.

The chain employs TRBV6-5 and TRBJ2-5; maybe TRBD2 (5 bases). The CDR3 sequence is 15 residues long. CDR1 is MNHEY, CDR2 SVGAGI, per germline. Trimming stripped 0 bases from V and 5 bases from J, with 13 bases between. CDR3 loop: CASSYSRSGGETQYF. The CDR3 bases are TGTGCCAGCAGTTACTCGAGGTCGGGCGGGGAGACCCAGTACTTC.

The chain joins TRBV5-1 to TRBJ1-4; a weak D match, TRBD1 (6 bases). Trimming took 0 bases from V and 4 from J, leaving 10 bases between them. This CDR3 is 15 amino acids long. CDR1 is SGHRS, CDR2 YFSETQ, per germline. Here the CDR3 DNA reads TGCGCCAGCAGCTTGGGACAGGCGAGTAATGAAAAACTGTTTTTT. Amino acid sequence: CASSLGQASNEKLFF.

The CDR3 DNA is TGCGCCAGCAGCCAAGAACGGGGCTCCTACGAGCAGTACTTC. Amino acid sequence: CASSQERGSYEQYF. The V call is TRBV4-1, the J call TRBJ2-7, with D possibly TRBD2 on 5 matching bases. Germline CDR1 reads MGHRA; CDR2 reads YSYEKL. The CDR3 consists of 14 residues. V gave up 0 bases and J gave up 0 bases, with 6 bases separating them.

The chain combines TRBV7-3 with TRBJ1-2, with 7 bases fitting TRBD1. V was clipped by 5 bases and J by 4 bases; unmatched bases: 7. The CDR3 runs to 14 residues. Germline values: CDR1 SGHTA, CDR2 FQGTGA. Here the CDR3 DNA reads TGTGCCAGCAGCCCACCGGGACAGCGCTATGGCTACACCTTC. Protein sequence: CASSPPGQRYGYTF.

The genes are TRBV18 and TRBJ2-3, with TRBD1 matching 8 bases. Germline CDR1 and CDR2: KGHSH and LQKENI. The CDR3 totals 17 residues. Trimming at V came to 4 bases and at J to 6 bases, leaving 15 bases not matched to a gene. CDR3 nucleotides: TGTGCCAGCTCACGCTCCTCGGGACAGGTCGCAACGGATACGCAGTATTTT. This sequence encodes CASSRSSGQVATDTQYF.